Presented here are 32 T cell receptor beta chains from one specimen sequenced in a study of T-cell reconstitution after alpha-beta-depleted transplantation in children (dated by TCRdb to 2015 to 2016). The sample's treatment or condition label, decoded: allogeneic hematopoietic cell transplantation with graft depleted of TCRalphabeta T cells and CD19 B cells. Preparation of the library involved PCR. The instrument given in TCRdb is Illumina HiSeq 2500. To normalize quantification of the TCRbeta repertoire, the TCR libraries were built with molecular barcoding that relied on unique molecular identifiers. TCRdb handled the public reads itself, with Q25 trimming in fastp and clone calling in MiXCR, and kept productive beta chains. Every distinct CDR3 protein forms one entry, paired with its most common genes and DNA. Within this sample are around 450,000 distinct CDR3 sequences, with 10% to 13% of them counted one time only. The leading ten clones occupy just over 2% of the sample.

Sample: PBMCs, taken before TCRalphabeta/CD19-depleted stem cell transplant. The receptors here all came from a child younger than 10 with inherited bone marrow failure, due to receive a stem cell transplant.

This clonotype has ten or more counts. J is TRBJ1-3 and V is TRBV20-1; 9 bases line up with TRBD1. J gave up 2 bases and V 0 bases, and 8 bases lay outside the gene matches. Germline CDR1 reads DFQATT; CDR2 reads SNEGSKA (reference sequence). This CDR3 is 17 amino acids long. The CDR3 coding sequence is TGCAGTGCTAGAGATACAGGGGGCAGGGGCGCTGGAAACACCATATATTTT. Translating it yields CSARDTGGRGAGNTIYF.

The chain employs TRBV24-1 and TRBJ2-1; D remains ambiguous. The CDR3 contains 13 residues. The V and J ends lost 5 bases and 2 bases respectively, with 6 bases between them. The germline CDR1 and CDR2 sequences are KGHDR and SFDVKD. In DNA form, the CDR3 reads TGTGCCACCAGTGGCCAGACCTACAATGAGCAGTTCTTC. Translating gives CATSGQTYNEQFF.

In this sample, this clonotype turned up many times. The chain uses TRBV4-2 and TRBJ2-7; tentatively, D is TRBD1 or TRBD2 (5 bases each). The CDR3 consists of 12 residues. The V end lost 3 bases, the J end lost 6 bases, and 9 bases lay between the germline ends. The germline V gene has CDR1 LGHNA and CDR2 YNFKEQ. In DNA form, the CDR3 reads TGTGCCAGCAGCCAGGGACCTGGCGAGCAGTACTTC. It yields the protein CASSQGPGEQYF.

In this sample, this clonotype turned up a few times. The CDR3 DNA reads as TGTGCCAGCAGCGTACGACAGATCAATCAGCCCCAGCATTTT. The encoded protein is CASSVRQINQPQHF. The chain links TRBV9 to TRBJ1-5, with D perhaps TRBD1 (5 bases). V was trimmed by 1 base and J by 3 bases, leaving 8 bases between them. This CDR3 has 14 residues. The germline V gene has CDR1 SGDLS and CDR2 YYNGEE.

The table lists this clonotype with many counts. This CDR3 is CASSLPFGGGSSYNEQFF. Written as DNA, the CDR3 is TGTGCCAGCAGCTTACCATTCGGAGGCGGGAGCTCCTACAATGAGCAGTTCTTC. V is TRBV11-1 and J is TRBJ2-1; 7 bases are shared with TRBD2. CDR1 is SGHAT, CDR2 FQDESV, per germline (reference sequence). The V gene end was trimmed by 2 bases and the J gene end by 0 bases; junction bases not matched to a gene: 10. This CDR3 is built from 18 residues.

This clonotype was detected ten times or more. The J gene is TRBJ2-7, the V gene TRBV5-8; the D is unclear. Trimming left V 0 bases short and J 3 bases short, with 7 bases between. The CDR3 runs to 13 residues. Germline CDR1 SGHTS, CDR2 YDEGEE. The DNA of the CDR3 is TGTGCCAGCAGCTTGGAGCCTAACTACGAGCAGTACTTC. Protein sequence: CASSLEPNYEQYF.

This clonotype showed up many times. The CDR3 protein is CASRRAGVDGYTF. The CDR3, as DNA: TGCGCCAGCAGACGAGCAGGGGTTGATGGCTACACCTTC. The rearrangement links TRBV5-1 to TRBJ1-2; possibly TRBD1 for D (6 bases). The CDR3 loop spans 13 amino acids. V was trimmed by 5 bases and J by 6 bases, leaving 14 bases between them. Germline V gene data show CDR1 as SGHRS and CDR2 as YFSETQ.

There are many counts of this clonotype. V usage is TRBV6-5 and J usage is TRBJ2-1; D not resolved. The CDR3 is made up of 14 amino acids. V was clipped by 0 bases and J by 5 bases, with 8 bases between them. Per the germline V gene, CDR1 is MNHEY and CDR2 is SVGAGI. CDR3 nucleotides: TGTGCCAGCAGTTACTCGGGCCCCCACAATGAGCAGTTCTTC. Its translation is CASSYSGPHNEQFF.

The rearrangement uses TRBV19 and TRBJ1-4; D is undetermined. Trimming cost V 6 bases and J 0 bases, with 11 bases left between them. This CDR3 is 15 amino acids long. Germline V gene lookup returns CDR1 LNHDA and CDR2 SQIVND (reference sequence). CDR3: CASRGLTATNEKLFF. In DNA, the CDR3 is TGTGCCAGTAGGGGCCTGACTGCAACTAATGAAAAACTGTTTTTT.

This clonotype was observed many times. This chain links TRBV20-1 with TRBJ2-5; D is perhaps TRBD1 (5 bases). Germline V CDR1 and CDR2: DFQATT, SNEGSKA (reference sequence). Between the trimmed V and J ends, which lost 3 bases and 1 base, there was a span of 12 bases. This CDR3 region has 14 residues. CDR3 DNA: TGCAGTGCTAGCGGAAAAAGGGGCCAAGAGACCCAGTACTTC. Its translation is CSASGKRGQETQYF.

This clonotype was seen ten or more times. This rearrangement joins TRBV29-1 to TRBJ2-2, with D uncertain. V was pared by 6 bases and J by 0 bases, with 11 bases between. The CDR3 is 14 amino acids. The germline CDR1 and CDR2 sequences are SQVTM and ANQGSEA. CDR3 nucleotide sequence: TGCAGCGTCGTGGAGTCTGCGAACACCGGGGAGCTGTTTTTT. It yields the protein CSVVESANTGELFF.

This clonotype has a count of ten or more. V usage is TRBV29-1 and J usage is TRBJ2-1, with a tentative D call TRBD1 (6 bases). Germline CDR1 and CDR2: SQVTM and ANQGSEA. The V and J ends lost 7 bases and 0 bases respectively, with 13 bases between them. CDR3 length equals 14 residues. The CDR3 region has the DNA TGCAGCGGAGCCGGGACAAACTCCTACAATGAGCAGTTCTTC. Protein: CSGAGTNSYNEQFF.

Ten or more counts support this clonotype. The genes are TRBV20-1 and TRBJ2-3; 12 nucleotides match TRBD2. There are 15 residues in the CDR3. V was pared by 5 bases and J by 4 bases, with 7 bases of the junction left unmatched. Germline assignment: CDR1 DFQATT and CDR2 SNEGSKA (reference sequence). CDR3: CSALLAGGPPDTQYF. The CDR3 coding sequence is TGCAGTGCTCTTCTAGCGGGAGGGCCTCCAGATACGCAGTATTTT.

The CDR3 loop is CASSESWQPLNTEAFF. The CDR3 nucleotides read TGTGCCAGCAGTGAAAGCTGGCAGCCCTTGAACACTGAAGCTTTCTTT. The V gene is TRBV6-1, the J gene TRBJ1-1; D not certain. Trimming removed 2 bases at V and 0 bases at J, with 13 bases between. CDR3 length: 16 residues. The germline V gene encodes CDR1 MNHNS and CDR2 SASEGT.

This clonotype was detected ten times or more. The V gene is TRBV7-6, the J gene TRBJ2-7; tentatively, D is TRBD1 (6 bases). The V end lost 2 bases, the J end lost 2 bases, and 25 bases lay between the germline ends. Germline loops: CDR1 SGHVS, CDR2 FNYEAQ. The CDR3 length is 19 residues. CDR3 loop: CASSLSVRDTWAQTYEQYF. The DNA for the CDR3 is TGTGCCAGCAGCTTATCCGTTCGGGACACTTGGGCCCAGACCTACGAGCAGTACTTC.

In this sample, this clonotype turned up many times. The gene calls are TRBV5-1 and TRBJ2-2; 8 nucleotides line up with TRBD1. This CDR3 comprises 17 residues. Germline CDR1 and CDR2: SGHRS and YFSETQ. V shed 0 bases, J shed 5 bases, and the junction held 9 bases outside the gene matches. The CDR3 sequence: CASSLDRQGPWTGELFF. CDR3 DNA: TGCGCCAGCAGCTTGGACCGACAGGGGCCGTGGACCGGGGAGCTGTTTTTT.

A word on this clonotype: This could be a read error, since a much larger clone is one nucleotide away. The chain couples TRBV29-1 to TRBJ2-1; D may match TRBD1 or TRBD2 (5 bases each). Per germline, CDR1 SQVTM and CDR2 ANQGSEA. V was shortened by 7 bases and J by 4 bases, with 20 bases between the two germline ends. The CDR3 length is 15 residues. The CDR3 bases are TGCAGCGGATTGGGGGAACTAGGTGGATACAATGAGCAGTTCTTC. Translated: CSGLGELGGYNEQFF.

As for this clonotype: This could be a read error, since a much larger clone is one nucleotide away. This chain connects TRBV28 to TRBJ2-5; 7 positions match TRBD1. Germline loops: CDR1 MDHEN, CDR2 SYDVKM. The CDR3 extends over 14 amino acids. The CDR3 reads CASSLTGLQETHYF. The DNA for the CDR3 is TGTGCCAGCAGCTTGACAGGGCTCCAAGAGACCCATTACTTC.

This clonotype was observed many times. This chain joins TRBV30 and TRBJ2-7, with 10 bases that match TRBD2. This CDR3 has 14 residues. Germline values: CDR1 GTSNPN, CDR2 SVGIG (reference sequence). The junction had 2 bases not matched to a gene; V was cut back by 1 base and J by 2 bases. CDR3 residues: CAWSAAGGPYEQYF. CDR3 coding DNA: TGTGCCTGGAGTGCAGCGGGAGGGCCCTACGAGCAGTACTTC.

The genes are TRBV11-2 and TRBJ2-1; no firm D call. Germline CDR1 reads SGHAT; CDR2 reads FQNNGV. This CDR3 contains 12 residues. Trimming shortened V by 5 bases and J by 10 bases, and 12 bases separated the two germline ends. The CDR3 DNA sequence: TGTGCCAGCAGCCTTCTCCCGATGGAGCAGTTCTTC. The encoded protein is CASSLLPMEQFF.

This chain links TRBV11-2 with TRBJ2-5; 7 nucleotides agree with TRBD2. Per germline, CDR1 SGHAT and CDR2 FQNNGV. V shed 3 bases and J 8 bases; nucleotides not matched to a gene: 6. This CDR3 is 13 amino acids long. The CDR3 loop is CASSLGGRGTQYF. In DNA form, the CDR3 reads TGTGCCAGCAGCTTGGGAGGGAGAGGTACCCAGTACTTC.

The sample holds a few counts of this clonotype. V usage is TRBV28 and J usage is TRBJ1-6, with D uncertain. The germline gives CDR1 MDHEN, CDR2 SYDVKM. The CDR3 is made up of 16 amino acids. Trimming shortened V by 8 bases and J by 5 bases, and 19 bases separated the two germline ends. CDR3 bases: TGTGCCAGCGATGGGTCTCACGACACCAATAATTCACCCCTCCACTTT. Translated: CASDGSHDTNNSPLHF. Complete variable domain (other parts from reference TRBV28 and TRBJ1-6): DVKVTQSSRYLVKRTGEKVFLECVQDMDHENMFWYRQDPGLGLRLIYFSYDVKMKEKGDIPEGYSVSREKKERFSLILESASTNQTSMYLCASDGSHDTNNSPLHFGNGTRLTVT.

This clonotype was picked up a small number of times. The chain has TRBV11-2 and TRBJ2-1; 9 bases are shared with TRBD2. The CDR3 runs to 17 residues. V shed 4 bases, J shed 2 bases, and the junction held 9 bases outside the gene matches. CDR1 is SGHAT, CDR2 FQNNGV, per germline. The CDR3 bases are TGTGCCAGCAGCTCCCCTTATAGCGGGAGAACCTACAATGAGCAGTTCTTC. Protein: CASSSPYSGRTYNEQFF.

For this clonotype: A much larger clone sits a single nucleotide away, making a read error possible. The V gene is TRBV27, the J gene TRBJ1-1, with D tentatively TRBD1 (6 bases). V was pared by 6 bases and J by 4 bases, with 18 bases between. This CDR3 comprises 15 residues. Germline lookup yields CDR1 MNHEY and CDR2 SMNVEV (reference sequence). DNA for the CDR3: TGTGCCAGCAGCCCTGCCGGGACAATGACCACTGAAGCTTTCTTT. This sequence encodes CASSPAGTMTTEAFF.

This clonotype was recorded a few times. The rearrangement links TRBV6-5 to TRBJ1-1; D unclear. The CDR3 extends over 15 amino acids. CDR1 and CDR2 from the germline V gene are MNHEY and SVGAGI. The germline V and J ends were trimmed by 0 bases and 0 bases, with 8 bases remaining between them. The CDR3 sequence: CASSYSAGLNTEAFF. CDR3 nucleotide sequence: TGTGCCAGCAGTTACTCGGCAGGACTGAACACTGAAGCTTTCTTT.

This clonotype showed up many times. The chain recombines TRBV12-3 or TRBV12-4 with TRBJ2-5; D remains unclear. Trimming removed 1 base at V and 2 bases at J, with 14 bases between. The CDR3 runs to 16 residues. CDR3 nucleotide sequence: TGTGCCAGCAGTTTAGGTAGTGAAAAGCCACAAGAGACCCAGTACTTC. Translating it yields CASSLGSEKPQETQYF.

This clonotype has a count of ten or more. The chain is built from TRBV20-1 and TRBJ2-1; possible D gene TRBD1, 8 bases. The CDR3 is made up of 15 amino acids. Germline CDR1 is DFQATT and CDR2 is SNEGSKA (reference sequence). Trimming took 6 bases from V and 6 from J, leaving 21 bases between them. CDR3 nucleotide sequence: TGCAGTGCCCCTAAGCGGGACAGGCAATTCAATGAGCAGTTCTTC. As protein: CSAPKRDRQFNEQFF.

Remarks on this clonotype: This may come from a read error, since a much larger clone is one base off. The chain couples TRBV30 to TRBJ1-1; weak D call: TRBD1 (6 bases). Deletions cut 3 bases from V and 1 base from J, with 12 bases between. The germline V gene encodes CDR1 GTSNPN and CDR2 SVGIG (reference sequence). The CDR3 runs 14 residues. Here the CDR3 reads CAWRTGQRNTEAFF. The CDR3 DNA reads TGTGCCTGGAGGACCGGACAGCGGAACACTGAAGCTTTCTTT.

This clonotype was seen at least ten times. The chain carries TRBV15 and TRBJ2-4; TRBD1 agrees at 8 bases. Unmatched junction bases numbered 5, after V lost 8 bases and J lost 5 bases. The CDR3 spans 13 residues. The germline V gene encodes CDR1 LNHNV and CDR2 YYDKDF (reference sequence). The CDR3 reads CATGQGWENIQYF. Here the CDR3 DNA reads TGTGCCACCGGACAGGGTTGGGAAAACATTCAGTACTTC.

The chain is built from TRBV20-1 and TRBJ2-7; 12 bases match TRBD1. V was pared by 7 bases and J by 6 bases, with 7 bases of the junction left unmatched. This CDR3 has 13 amino acids. The germline V gene encodes CDR1 DFQATT and CDR2 SNEGSKA (reference sequence). The DNA for the CDR3 is TGCAGTGTTCCGGGACAGGGGGCGGCCGAGCAGTACTTC. Amino acids: CSVPGQGAAEQYF.

This clonotype was picked up many times. The chain uses TRBV7-9 and TRBJ2-2, with a tentative D call TRBD2 (5 bases). There are 16 residues in the CDR3. Trimming left V 0 bases short and J 0 bases short, with 8 bases between. Germline lookup yields CDR1 SEHNR and CDR2 FQNEAQ (reference sequence). In nucleotides, the CDR3 is TGTGCCAGCAGCTTAGCATTCGGGGCGAACACCGGGGAGCTGTTTTTT. It encodes CASSLAFGANTGELFF.

This clonotype has a count of ten or more. This chain joins TRBV11-2 and TRBJ2-1; TRBD2 matches at 11 bases. Looked up from germline, CDR1 is SGHAT and CDR2 is FQNNGV. V lost 0 bases, J lost 5 bases, and 6 bases stayed unmatched. There are 17 residues in the CDR3. Written as DNA, the CDR3 is TGTGCCAGCAGCTTAGAGGGGGGACTAGCGGAAGACAATGAGCAGTTCTTC. It codes for CASSLEGGLAEDNEQFF.